The T cell receptor (beta chain) described here comes from a study of Ad26.COV2.S vaccination and SARS-CoV-2 variants. Study-level information: The vaccine Ad26.COV2.S was put into the muscle once, or twice with 56 days between. Study outcomes and limitations: Total T cell responses, in the TCR breadth and depth analyses, may have been underestimated. Vaccine and placebo groups showed comparable non-spike TCR breadth.

The protocol was immunoSEQ multiplex PCR, while the TCRdb copy is restricted to in-frame clones and leaves out a portion. The table has about 460,000 clones, 80% to 90% seen once; the top ten hold about 1.5%. The sample's treatment: about 20 received Ad26.COV2.S at low or high dose, single or two shots; about 5 received placebo; per-sample allocation not given. The investigators took samples on day 63 after the first vaccine or placebo injection. The CDR3 length is 17 residues. V gave up 6 bases and J gave up 0 bases; unmatched junction bases: 11. Looked up from germline, CDR1 is KGHSH and CDR2 is LQKENI. As regards this clone: The target antigen is unknown.

The gene calls are TRBV18 and TRBJ2-1; 7 bases are a match to TRBD2. This sequence was found in a person between 18 and 60 years old who received the Ad26.COV2.S COVID-19 vaccine or a placebo. The sample was peripheral blood, taken in a trial of Ad26.COV2.S vaccine versus placebo. CDR3 sequence reads: CASSPLYGGSSYNEQFF. For the CDR3, the DNA is TGTGCCAGCTCCCCGCTTTACGGGGGGAGCTCCTACAATGAGCAGTTCTTC.